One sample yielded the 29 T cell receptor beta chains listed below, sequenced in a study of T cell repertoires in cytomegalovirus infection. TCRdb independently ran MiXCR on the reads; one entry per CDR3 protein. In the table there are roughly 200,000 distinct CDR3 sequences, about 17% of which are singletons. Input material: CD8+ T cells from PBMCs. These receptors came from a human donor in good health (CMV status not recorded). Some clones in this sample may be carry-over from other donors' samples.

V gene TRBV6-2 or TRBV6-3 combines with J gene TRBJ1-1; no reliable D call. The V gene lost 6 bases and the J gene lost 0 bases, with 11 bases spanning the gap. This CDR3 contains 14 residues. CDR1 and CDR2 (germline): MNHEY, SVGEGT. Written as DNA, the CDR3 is TGTGCCAGCAGGAGACCCAACATGAACACTGAAGCTTTCTTT. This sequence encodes CASRRPNMNTEAFF.

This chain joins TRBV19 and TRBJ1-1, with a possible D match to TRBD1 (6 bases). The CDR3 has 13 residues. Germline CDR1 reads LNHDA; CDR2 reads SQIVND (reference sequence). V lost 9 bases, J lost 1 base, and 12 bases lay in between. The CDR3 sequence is CASRTEWNTEAFF. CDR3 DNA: TGTGCCAGCCGGACAGAGTGGAACACTGAAGCTTTCTTT.

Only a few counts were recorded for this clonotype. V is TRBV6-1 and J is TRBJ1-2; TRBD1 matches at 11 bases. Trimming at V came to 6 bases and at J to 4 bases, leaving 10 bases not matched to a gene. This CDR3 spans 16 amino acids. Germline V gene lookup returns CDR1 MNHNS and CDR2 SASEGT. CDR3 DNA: TGTGCCAGCAGACCTTTGGACAGGGGGCTCGTCTATGGCTACACCTTC. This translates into CASRPLDRGLVYGYTF.

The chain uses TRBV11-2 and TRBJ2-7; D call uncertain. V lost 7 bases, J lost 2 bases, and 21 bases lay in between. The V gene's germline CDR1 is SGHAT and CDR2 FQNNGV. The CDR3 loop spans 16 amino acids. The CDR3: CASNQYGGFGPYEQYF. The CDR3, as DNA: TGTGCCAGCAATCAATACGGCGGATTCGGGCCCTACGAGCAGTACTTC.

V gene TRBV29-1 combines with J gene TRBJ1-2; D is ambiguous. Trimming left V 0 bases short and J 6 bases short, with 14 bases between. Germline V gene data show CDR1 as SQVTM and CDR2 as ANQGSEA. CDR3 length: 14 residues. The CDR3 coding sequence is TGCAGCGTTGAAGATGAGGGAGAATGGGATGGCTACACCTTC. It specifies CSVEDEGEWDGYTF.

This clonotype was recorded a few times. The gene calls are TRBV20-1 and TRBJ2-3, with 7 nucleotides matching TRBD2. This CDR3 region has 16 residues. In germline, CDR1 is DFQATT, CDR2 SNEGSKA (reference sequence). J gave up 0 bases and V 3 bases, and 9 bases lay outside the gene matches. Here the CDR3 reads CSASHLAAVSTDTQYF. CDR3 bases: TGCAGTGCTAGTCACCTAGCGGCAGTAAGCACAGATACGCAGTATTTT.

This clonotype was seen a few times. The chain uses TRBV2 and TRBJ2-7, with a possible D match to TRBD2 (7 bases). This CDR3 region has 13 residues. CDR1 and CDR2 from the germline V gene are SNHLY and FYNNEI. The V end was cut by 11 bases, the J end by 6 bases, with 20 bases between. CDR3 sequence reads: CALGVGGPLEQYF. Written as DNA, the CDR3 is TGTGCCCTAGGAGTGGGGGGGCCCCTCGAGCAGTACTTC.

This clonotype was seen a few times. CDR3 in amino acids: CSARVGAGPYNEQFF. DNA of the CDR3: TGCAGTGCTAGAGTAGGAGCGGGGCCTTACAATGAGCAGTTCTTC. This sequence joins TRBV20-1 and TRBJ2-1, with 7 bases matching TRBD2. The trim removed 1 base at V and 4 bases at J, leaving 7 bases unmatched. CDR1 and CDR2 (germline): DFQATT, SNEGSKA (reference sequence). This CDR3 spans 15 amino acids.

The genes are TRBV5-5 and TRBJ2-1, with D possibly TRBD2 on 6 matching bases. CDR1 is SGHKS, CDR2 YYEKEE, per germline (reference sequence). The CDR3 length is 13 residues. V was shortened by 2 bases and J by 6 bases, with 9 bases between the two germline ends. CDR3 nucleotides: TGTGCCAGCAGCTTAGGAGGGACCAATGAGCAGTTCTTC. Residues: CASSLGGTNEQFF.

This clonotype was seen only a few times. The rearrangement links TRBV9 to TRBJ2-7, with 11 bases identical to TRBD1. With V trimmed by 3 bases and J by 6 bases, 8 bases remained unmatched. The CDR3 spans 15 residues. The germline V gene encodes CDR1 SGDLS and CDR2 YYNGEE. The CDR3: CASSARTGGMAEQYF. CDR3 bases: TGTGCCAGCAGCGCGCGGACAGGGGGCATGGCCGAGCAGTACTTC.

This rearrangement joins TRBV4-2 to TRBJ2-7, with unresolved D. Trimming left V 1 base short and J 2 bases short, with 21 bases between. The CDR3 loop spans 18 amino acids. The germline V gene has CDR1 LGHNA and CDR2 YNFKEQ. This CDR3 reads CASSQVIATTQNAYEQYF. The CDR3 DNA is TGTGCCAGCAGCCAAGTCATCGCGACAACTCAGAACGCCTACGAGCAGTACTTC.

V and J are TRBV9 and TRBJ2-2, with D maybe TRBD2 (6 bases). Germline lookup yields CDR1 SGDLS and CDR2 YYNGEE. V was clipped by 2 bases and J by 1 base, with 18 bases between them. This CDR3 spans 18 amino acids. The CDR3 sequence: CASSVGSSGEGNTGELFF. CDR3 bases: TGTGCCAGCAGCGTGGGCTCCTCGGGAGAGGGGAACACCGGGGAGCTGTTTTTT.

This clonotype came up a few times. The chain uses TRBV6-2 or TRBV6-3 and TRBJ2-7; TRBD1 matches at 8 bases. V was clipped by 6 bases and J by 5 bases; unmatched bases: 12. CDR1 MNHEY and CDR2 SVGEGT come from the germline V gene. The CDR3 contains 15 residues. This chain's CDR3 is CASRETEAGGHEQYF. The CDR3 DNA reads TGTGCCAGCAGAGAGACGGAGGCAGGGGGCCACGAGCAGTACTTC.

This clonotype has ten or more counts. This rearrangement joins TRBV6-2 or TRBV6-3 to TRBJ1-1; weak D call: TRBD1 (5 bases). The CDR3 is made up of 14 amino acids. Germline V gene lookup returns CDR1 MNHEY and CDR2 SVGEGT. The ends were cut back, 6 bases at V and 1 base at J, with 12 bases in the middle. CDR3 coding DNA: TGTGCCAGCAGCCCCGTCCAGGGGAACACTGAAGCTTTCTTT. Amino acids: CASSPVQGNTEAFF.

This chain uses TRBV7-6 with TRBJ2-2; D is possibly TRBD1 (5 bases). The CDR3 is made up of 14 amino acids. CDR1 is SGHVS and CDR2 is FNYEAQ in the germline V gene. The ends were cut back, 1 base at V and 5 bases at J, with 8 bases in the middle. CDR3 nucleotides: TGTGCCAGCAGCTTAGATCAGGGTACCGGGGAGCTGTTTTTT. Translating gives CASSLDQGTGELFF.

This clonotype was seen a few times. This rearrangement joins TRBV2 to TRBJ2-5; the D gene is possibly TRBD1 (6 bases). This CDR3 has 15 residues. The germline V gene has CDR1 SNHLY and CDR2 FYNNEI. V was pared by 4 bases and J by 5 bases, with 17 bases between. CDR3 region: CASSALTGAQETQYF. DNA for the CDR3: TGTGCCAGCAGTGCACTGACAGGAGCGCAGGAGACCCAGTACTTC.

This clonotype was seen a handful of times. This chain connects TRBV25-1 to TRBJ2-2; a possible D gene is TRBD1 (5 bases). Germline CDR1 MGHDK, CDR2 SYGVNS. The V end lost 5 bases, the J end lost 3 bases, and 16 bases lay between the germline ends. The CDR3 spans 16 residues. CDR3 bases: TGTGCCAGCAGTCCTGACGGTGGGGCACACACCGGGGAGCTGTTTTTT. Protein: CASSPDGGAHTGELFF.

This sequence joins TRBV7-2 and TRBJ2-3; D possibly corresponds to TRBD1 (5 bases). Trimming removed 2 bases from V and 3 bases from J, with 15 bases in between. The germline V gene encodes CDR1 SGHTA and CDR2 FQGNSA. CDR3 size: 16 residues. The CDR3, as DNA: TGTGCCAGCAGCTTAAGTTCAGGGATGGGGACAGATACGCAGTATTTT. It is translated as CASSLSSGMGTDTQYF.

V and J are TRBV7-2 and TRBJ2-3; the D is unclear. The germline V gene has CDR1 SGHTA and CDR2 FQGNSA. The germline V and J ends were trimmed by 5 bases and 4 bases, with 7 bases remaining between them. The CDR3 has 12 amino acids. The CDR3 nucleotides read TGTGCCAGCAGCCCCCCCCCAGATACGCAGTATTTT. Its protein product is CASSPPPDTQYF.

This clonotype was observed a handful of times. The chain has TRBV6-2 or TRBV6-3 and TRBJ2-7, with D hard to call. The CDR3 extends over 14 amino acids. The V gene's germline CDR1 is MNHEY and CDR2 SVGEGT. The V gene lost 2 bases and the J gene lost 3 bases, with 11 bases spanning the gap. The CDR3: CASSYADGSYEQYF. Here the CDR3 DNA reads TGTGCCAGCAGTTACGCGGACGGCAGCTACGAGCAGTACTTC.

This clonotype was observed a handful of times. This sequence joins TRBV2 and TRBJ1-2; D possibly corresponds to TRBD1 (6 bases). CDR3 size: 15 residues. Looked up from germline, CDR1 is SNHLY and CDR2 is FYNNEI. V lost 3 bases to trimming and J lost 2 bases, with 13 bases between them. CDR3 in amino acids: CASSEDLQGNYGYTF. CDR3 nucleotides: TGTGCCAGCAGTGAGGACTTACAGGGAAACTATGGCTACACCTTC. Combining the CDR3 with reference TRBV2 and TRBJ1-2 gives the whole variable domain EPEVTQTPSHQVTQMGQEVILRCVPISNHLYFYWYRQILGQKVEFLVSFYNNEISEKSEIFDDQFSVERPDGSNFTLKIRSTKLEDSAMYFCASSEDLQGNYGYTFGSGTRLTVV.

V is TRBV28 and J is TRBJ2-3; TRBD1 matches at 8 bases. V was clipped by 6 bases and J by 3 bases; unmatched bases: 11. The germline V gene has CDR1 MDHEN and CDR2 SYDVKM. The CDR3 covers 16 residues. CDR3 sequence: CASSPPTGGATDTQYF. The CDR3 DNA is TGTGCCAGCAGCCCCCCCACAGGGGGTGCAACAGATACGCAGTATTTT.

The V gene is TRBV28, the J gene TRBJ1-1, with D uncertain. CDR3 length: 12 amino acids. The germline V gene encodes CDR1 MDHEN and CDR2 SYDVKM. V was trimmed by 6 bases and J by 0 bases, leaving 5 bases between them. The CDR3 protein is CASSRLNTEAFF. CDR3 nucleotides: TGTGCCAGCAGCCGGTTGAACACTGAAGCTTTCTTT.

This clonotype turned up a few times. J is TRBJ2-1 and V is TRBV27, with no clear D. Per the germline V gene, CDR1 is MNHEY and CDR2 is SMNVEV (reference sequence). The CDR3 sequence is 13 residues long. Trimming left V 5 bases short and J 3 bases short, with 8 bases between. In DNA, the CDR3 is TGTGCCAGCAGTCCTATGGGCTACAATGAGCAGTTCTTC. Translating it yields CASSPMGYNEQFF.

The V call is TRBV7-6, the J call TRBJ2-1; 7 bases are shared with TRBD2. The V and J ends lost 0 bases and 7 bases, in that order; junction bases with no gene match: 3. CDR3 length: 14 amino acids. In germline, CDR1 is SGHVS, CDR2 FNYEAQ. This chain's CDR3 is CASSLAGGGNEQFF. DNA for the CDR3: TGTGCCAGCAGCTTAGCGGGGGGGGGGAATGAGCAGTTCTTC. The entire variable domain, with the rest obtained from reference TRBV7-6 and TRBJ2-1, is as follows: GAGVSQSPRYKVTKRGQDVALRCDPISGHVSLYWYRQALGQGPEFLTYFNYEAQQDKSGLPNDRFSAERPEGSISTLTIQRTEQRDSAMYRCASSLAGGGNEQFFGPGTRLTVL.

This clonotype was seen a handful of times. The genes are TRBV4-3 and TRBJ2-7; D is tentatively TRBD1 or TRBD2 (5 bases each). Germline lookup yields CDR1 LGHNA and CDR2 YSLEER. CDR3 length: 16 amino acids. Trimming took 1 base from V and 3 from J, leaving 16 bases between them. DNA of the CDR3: TGCGCCAGCAGCCAAGTATGGAACGAGGGGTTCTACGAGCAGTACTTC. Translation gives CASSQVWNEGFYEQYF.

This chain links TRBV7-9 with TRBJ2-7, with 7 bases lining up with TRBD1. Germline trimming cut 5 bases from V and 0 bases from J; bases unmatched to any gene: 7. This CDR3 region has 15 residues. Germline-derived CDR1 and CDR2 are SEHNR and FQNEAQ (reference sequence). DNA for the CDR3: TGTGCCAGCAGCGAAACCGGGACAGCCTCCTACGAGCAGTACTTC. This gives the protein CASSETGTASYEQYF.

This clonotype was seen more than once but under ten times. The CDR3: CASSHLRDRGGYGYTF. DNA for the CDR3: TGTGCCAGCAGCCACCTCCGGGACAGGGGGGGCTATGGCTACACCTTC. The V call is TRBV7-2, the J call TRBJ1-2, with 11 bases fitting TRBD1. Germline trimming cut 5 bases from V and 4 bases from J; bases unmatched to any gene: 9. Germline assignment: CDR1 SGHTA and CDR2 FQGNSA. The CDR3 has 16 residues.

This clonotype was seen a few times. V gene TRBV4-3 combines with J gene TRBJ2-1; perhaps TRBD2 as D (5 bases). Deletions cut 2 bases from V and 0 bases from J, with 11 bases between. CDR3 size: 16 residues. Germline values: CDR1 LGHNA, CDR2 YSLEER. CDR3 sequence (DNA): TGCGCCAGCAGCCAAACTATTCGGGGCTCCTACAATGAGCAGTTCTTC. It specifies CASSQTIRGSYNEQFF.